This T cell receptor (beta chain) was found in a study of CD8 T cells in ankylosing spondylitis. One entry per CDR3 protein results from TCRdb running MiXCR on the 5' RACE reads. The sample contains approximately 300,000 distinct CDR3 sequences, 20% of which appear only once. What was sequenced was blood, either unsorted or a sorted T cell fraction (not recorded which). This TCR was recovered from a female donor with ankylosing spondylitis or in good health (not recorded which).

In DNA form, the CDR3 reads TGTGCCAGCAGCTTAGGGACCATGAACACTGAAGCTTTCTTT. The encoded protein is CASSLGTMNTEAFF. The chain combines TRBV7-8 with TRBJ1-1; D is undetermined. The germline V and J ends were trimmed by 1 base and 0 bases, with 6 bases remaining between them. Per germline, CDR1 SGHVS and CDR2 FQNEAQ. The CDR3 sequence is 14 residues long.